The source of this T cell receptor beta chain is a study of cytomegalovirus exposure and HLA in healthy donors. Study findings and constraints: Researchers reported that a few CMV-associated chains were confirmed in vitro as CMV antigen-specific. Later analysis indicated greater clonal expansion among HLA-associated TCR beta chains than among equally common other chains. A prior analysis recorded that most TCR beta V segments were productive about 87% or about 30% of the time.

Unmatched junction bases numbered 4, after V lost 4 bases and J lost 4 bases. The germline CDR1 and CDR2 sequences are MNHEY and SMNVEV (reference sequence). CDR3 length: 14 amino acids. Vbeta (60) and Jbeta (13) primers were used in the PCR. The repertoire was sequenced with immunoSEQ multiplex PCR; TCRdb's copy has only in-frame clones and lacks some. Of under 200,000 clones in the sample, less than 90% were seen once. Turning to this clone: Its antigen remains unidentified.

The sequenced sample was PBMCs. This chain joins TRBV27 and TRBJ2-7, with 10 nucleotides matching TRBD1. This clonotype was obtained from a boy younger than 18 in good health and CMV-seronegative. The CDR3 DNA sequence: TGTGCCAGCAGTTCGGGACAGGGGCCTTACGAGCAGTACTTC. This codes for CASSSGQGPYEQYF.